Here is one T cell receptor beta chain with its context. Its antigen is still unknown. 13 Jbeta primers and 60 Vbeta primers were used for the PCR. Sequenced by immunoSEQ multiplex PCR; TCRdb stores in-frame clones only, minus some. The sample shows more than 80,000 clones, roughly 74% of them seen only once. This entry is derived from a study of cytomegalovirus exposure and HLA in healthy donors. Those who donated were healthy bone marrow donors. CDR1 is SGHRS, CDR2 YFSETQ, per germline. The CDR3 spans 16 residues. Between the trimmed V and J ends, which lost 0 bases and 6 bases, there was a span of 16 bases. Study findings and constraints: Reportedly, HLA-A and HLA-B alleles of most subjects were accurately predicted from TCR beta. It was 164 TCR beta chains that were listed as cytomegalovirus-associated. Certain indistinguishable V segments, among them TRBV6-2 and TRBV6-3, were excluded.

This TCR came from a female donor in good health and CMV-seropositive. This chain links TRBV5-1 with TRBJ2-1, with D unclear. The sample was PBMCs. The CDR3 region has the DNA TGCGCCAGCAGCTTGGAGTGGCGTCCCCGAGGCAATGAGCAGTTCTTC. Its translation: CASSLEWRPRGNEQFF. The full variable domain, with the rest looked up from reference TRBV5-1 and TRBJ2-1, is KAGVTQTPRYLIKTRGQQVTLSCSPISGHRSVSWYQQTPGQGLQFLFEYFSETQRNKGNFPGRFSGRQFSNSRSEMNVSTLELGDSALYLCASSLEWRPRGNEQFFGPGTRLTVL.